This TCR beta chain was recorded in a study of response to subunit inactivated influenza vaccine. Study results and caveats: A suggestion made by the authors is that each seasonal influenza vaccination recruits few new T cells.

Each CDR3 protein is one row after TCRdb ran MiXCR on the RT-PCR reads. The sample lists a few hundred thousand distinct CDR3 sequences; 12% to 15% were seen once. The CDR3 covers 17 residues. Germline V gives CDR1 SGHTA, CDR2 FQGNSA. J was trimmed by 4 bases and V by 4 bases; bases with no gene match: 14. In its sample, this clonotype was seen a few times. Its antigen is not known. The sequenced sample was PBMCs from blood, obtained approximately 12 days after vaccination. This clonotype originated in a man aged 45-60 years who received an inactivated influenza vaccine. V is TRBV7-2 and J is TRBJ2-3, with 7 bases lining up with TRBD2. The CDR3 DNA sequence: TGTGCCAGCAGCTCTGGGCCCGCGGGAGTTAGGGCAGATACGCAGTATTTT. Translated: CASSSGPAGVRADTQYF. Based on the CDR3 plus reference TRBV7-2 and TRBJ2-3, the full variable domain is GAGVSQSPSNKVTEKGKDVELRCDPISGHTALYWYRQSLGQGLEFLIYFQGNSAPDKSGLPSDRFSAERTGGSVSTLTIQRTQQEDSAVYLCASSSGPAGVRADTQYFGPGTRLTVL.